What follows is one TCR beta chain and its context. These data are taken from a study of blood T cell repertoires in COVID-19. Study-level information: Either two negative PCRs, clearance, or symptom resolution qualified Cohort 3 donors as recovered. Spain, Italy and the United States supplied samples that represented acute and convalescent COVID-19. The analysed material was cDNA or gDNA that came from T cells, B-cell-depleted T cells, or PBMCs.

TCRdb keeps only in-frame clones here, not all; method: immunoSEQ multiplex PCR. The sample shows about 360,000 clones, about 90% of them seen only once. The CDR3 covers 15 residues. J was trimmed by 1 base and V by 4 bases; bases with no gene match: 8. Germline loops: CDR1 SGHRS, CDR2 YFSETQ. Living in 24 US areas, the participants were between roughly 18 and 89 years of age. The V gene is TRBV5-1, the J gene TRBJ2-7; 7 nucleotides line up with TRBD1. The sequencing input was PBMCs or T cells enriched from blood (not recorded which). The TCR was taken from a man aged 40-55 years in a cohort exposed to, infected with or recovered from COVID-19 (not recorded which). For the CDR3, the DNA is TGCGCCAGCAGCGACCGGGACAGCTTATCCTACGAGCAGTACTTC. Its translation: CASSDRDSLSYEQYF.